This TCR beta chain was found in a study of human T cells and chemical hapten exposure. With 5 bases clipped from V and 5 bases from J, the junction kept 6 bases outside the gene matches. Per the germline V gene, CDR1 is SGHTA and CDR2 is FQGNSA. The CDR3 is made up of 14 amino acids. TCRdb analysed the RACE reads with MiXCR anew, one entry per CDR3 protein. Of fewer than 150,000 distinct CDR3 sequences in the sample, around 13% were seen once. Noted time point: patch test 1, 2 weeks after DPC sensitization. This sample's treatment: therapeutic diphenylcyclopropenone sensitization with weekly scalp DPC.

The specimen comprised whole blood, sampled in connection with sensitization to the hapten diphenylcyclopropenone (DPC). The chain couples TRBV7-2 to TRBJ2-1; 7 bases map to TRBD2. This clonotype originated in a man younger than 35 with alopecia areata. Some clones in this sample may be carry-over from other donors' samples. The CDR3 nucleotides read TGTGCCAGCAGCCCAAGCGGGGCTCACAATGAGCAGTTCTTC. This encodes CASSPSGAHNEQFF.